The 24 T cell receptor beta chains presented below share a single source sample, sequenced in a study of T cells in Graves' hyperthyroidism and ophthalmopathy. RNA transcripts were the template for amplifying TCR beta CDR3 regions. A set of HTBI primers served as the primers for a first-round RT-PCR of the TCR CDR3. TCRdb re-analysed the multiplex PCR reads in MiXCR, keeping a single row per CDR3 protein. Of around 420,000 distinct CDR3 sequences listed, about 13% are singletons. The sample was blood. These receptors were obtained from a woman aged 18-29 years with Graves' hyperthyroidism.

This clonotype has ten or more counts. J is TRBJ2-1 and V is TRBV7-2; tentatively, D is TRBD1 (5 bases). The CDR3 runs to 13 residues. V was clipped by 2 bases and J by 8 bases, with 10 bases between them. Per germline, CDR1 SGHTA and CDR2 FQGNSA. The CDR3 loop is CASSLWGGDEQFF. For the CDR3, the DNA is TGTGCCAGCAGCTTATGGGGCGGCGATGAGCAGTTCTTC.

This clonotype was detected only a few times. The chain couples TRBV5-1 to TRBJ2-1; no clear D gene. V was shortened by 0 bases and J by 4 bases, with 20 bases between the two germline ends. There are 18 residues in the CDR3. The germline gives CDR1 SGHRS, CDR2 YFSETQ. The CDR3 nucleotides read TGCGCCAGCAGCTTGGTTTTCGTGGGAATGGGGTTTTACAATGAGCAGTTCTTC. The encoded protein is CASSLVFVGMGFYNEQFF.

This chain uses TRBV20-1 with TRBJ2-6; D remains unclear. V gave up 0 bases and J gave up 4 bases, with 16 bases separating them. This CDR3 is 17 amino acids long. Looked up from germline, CDR1 is DFQATT and CDR2 is SNEGSKA (reference sequence). CDR3 in DNA: TGCAGTGCTAGAGATCATGATTCGGCTGGCGGGGCCAACGTCCTGACTTTC. Translated, it gives CSARDHDSAGGANVLTF.

In its sample, this clonotype was seen many times. The V call is TRBV4-1, the J call TRBJ2-7; tentatively, D is TRBD1 or TRBD2 (6 bases each). This CDR3 contains 14 residues. CDR1 is MGHRA, CDR2 YSYEKL, per germline. The ends were cut back, 4 bases at V and 6 bases at J, with 16 bases in the middle. The CDR3 DNA sequence: TGCGCCAGCAGCCGTAGGGGGGATTCTGGCGAGCAGTACTTC. It translates to CASSRRGDSGEQYF.

In this sample, this clonotype turned up many times. The rearrangement joins TRBV12-3 or TRBV12-4 to TRBJ2-7; D is unclear. The CDR3 totals 14 residues. The germline V and J ends were trimmed by 4 bases and 0 bases, with 10 bases remaining between them. DNA for the CDR3: TGTGCCAGCAGTTCGAGTCCTAGCTCCTACGAGCAGTACTTC. Translation gives CASSSSPSSYEQYF.

This clonotype was seen at least ten times. The chain joins TRBV5-5 to TRBJ1-2, with a possible D match to TRBD1 (5 bases). V was shortened by 4 bases and J by 3 bases, with 19 bases between the two germline ends. The CDR3 extends over 16 amino acids. CDR1 and CDR2 from the germline V gene are SGHKS and YYEKEE (reference sequence). CDR3 nucleotide sequence: TGTGCCAGCAGCCCGGCAGGGAAGAGTGGAGACTATGGCTACACCTTC. It translates to CASSPAGKSGDYGYTF.

The J gene is TRBJ2-1, the V gene TRBV7-3; 10 positions match TRBD2. Looked up from germline, CDR1 is SGHTA and CDR2 is FQGTGA. V was pared by 4 bases and J by 8 bases, with 11 bases of the junction left unmatched. CDR3 length: 16 amino acids. The CDR3 protein is CASSSSLAGAIDEQFF. CDR3 bases: TGTGCCAGCAGCTCCAGTCTAGCGGGAGCTATTGATGAGCAGTTCTTC.

This clonotype was seen ten or more times. This chain connects TRBV3-1 to TRBJ2-1; D gene unclear. The germline CDR1 and CDR2 sequences are LGHDT and YNNKEL (reference sequence). The CDR3 sequence is 13 residues long. V gave up 1 base and J gave up 9 bases, with 10 bases separating them. The CDR3 coding sequence is TGTGCCAGCAGCCAAGGGGTAGGCGGTGAGCAGTTCTTC. Translating it yields CASSQGVGGEQFF.

This clonotype occurred many times. The chain recombines TRBV7-8 with TRBJ2-1; a weak D match, TRBD2 (5 bases). Trimming left V 4 bases short and J 8 bases short, with 18 bases between. The CDR3 length is 15 residues. Germline assignment: CDR1 SGHVS and CDR2 FQNEAQ. The DNA of the CDR3 is TGTGCCAGCAGCTCGGAACAACATACTAGTTATGAGCAGTTCTTC. Translated: CASSSEQHTSYEQFF.

This clonotype was seen repeatedly, ten times or more. V gene TRBV2 combines with J gene TRBJ2-5; no definite D call. V was shortened by 2 bases and J by 4 bases, with 11 bases between the two germline ends. CDR3 length equals 14 residues. From germline, CDR1 is SNHLY and CDR2 FYNNEI. The CDR3 DNA follows: TGTGCCAGCAGTGAAATTGGGGTCGGAGAGACCCAGTACTTC. Residues: CASSEIGVGETQYF.

This clonotype was seen repeatedly, ten times or more. V gene TRBV6-1 combines with J gene TRBJ2-7, with D perhaps TRBD2 (6 bases). This CDR3 contains 11 residues. Deletions cut 6 bases from V and 3 bases from J, with 6 bases between. Germline V gene sequence: CDR1 MNHNS, CDR2 SASEGT. Here the CDR3 reads CASRRDYEQYF. In DNA, the CDR3 is TGTGCCAGCAGGCGGGACTACGAGCAGTACTTC.

This clonotype showed up many times. V gene TRBV6-5 combines with J gene TRBJ2-3; no clear D gene. V gave up 2 bases and J gave up 6 bases, with 6 bases separating them. Germline CDR1 and CDR2: MNHEY and SVGAGI. The CDR3 loop spans 12 amino acids. CDR3 coding DNA: TGTGCCAGCAGTTACGATGGGGATACGCAGTATTTT. Its translation is CASSYDGDTQYF.

The V call is TRBV6-2 or TRBV6-3, the J call TRBJ2-7; 8 bases map to TRBD2. Trimming cost V 6 bases and J 2 bases; bases outside gene matches: 15. From germline, CDR1 is MNHEY and CDR2 SVGEGT. The CDR3 has 17 residues. In DNA form, the CDR3 reads TGTGCCAGCAGGAGAGCGGGGGCAGCCGGAGCCGCCTACGAGCAGTACTTC. It encodes CASRRAGAAGAAYEQYF.

This chain connects TRBV20-1 to TRBJ2-3; 7 bases are a match to TRBD2. V shed 0 bases and J 2 bases; nucleotides not matched to a gene: 8. Germline V gene lookup returns CDR1 DFQATT and CDR2 SNEGSKA (reference sequence). The CDR3 totals 16 residues. The DNA of the CDR3 is TGCAGTGCTAGAGATTTAGCGGGTGTTCCCACAGATACGCAGTATTTT. Protein: CSARDLAGVPTDTQYF.

Concerning this clonotype itself: Possible read error: a much larger clone is one base away. The rearrangement joins TRBV6-1 to TRBJ2-2; no clear D. CDR1 MNHNS and CDR2 SASEGT come from the germline V gene. This CDR3 has 14 amino acids. CDR3 nucleotides: TGTGCCGGCAGTGAAGCAGGAGCCACCGGGGAGCTGTTTTTT. Protein product: CAGSEAGATGELFF.

As regards this clonotype: Germline and junction disagree at one end, which may indicate a read error. The chain has TRBV18 and TRBJ2-1; TRBD1 might be the D (5 bases). The CDR3 consists of 14 residues. Germline V CDR1 and CDR2: KGHSH, LQKENI. The CDR3 nucleotides read TGTGCCGGCTCACAATTCCAGGGAAACAATGAGCAGTTCTTC. Its translation: CAGSQFQGNNEQFF.

This clonotype was observed at least ten times. The V call is TRBV28, the J call TRBJ1-1; TRBD1 matches at 7 bases. The CDR3 loop spans 14 amino acids. V lost 7 bases, J lost 0 bases, and 5 bases stayed unmatched. Germline V gene sequence: CDR1 MDHEN, CDR2 SYDVKM. The CDR3 region has the DNA TGTGCCAGCACCCCGGGACAGTTGAACACTGAAGCTTTCTTT. Residues: CASTPGQLNTEAFF.

This clonotype was detected many times. This sequence joins TRBV29-1 and TRBJ2-7; D might be TRBD1 (5 bases). CDR1 is SQVTM and CDR2 is ANQGSEA in the germline V gene. V gave up 4 bases and J gave up 2 bases, with 6 bases separating them. The CDR3 totals 11 residues. CDR3: CSVGQTYEQYF. In DNA, the CDR3 is TGCAGCGTTGGACAGACCTACGAGCAGTACTTC.

This clonotype was counted ten times or more. The chain employs TRBV2 and TRBJ2-3; TRBD2 matches at 9 bases. Trimming at V came to 6 bases and at J to 4 bases, leaving 8 bases not matched to a gene. Germline CDR1 and CDR2: SNHLY and FYNNEI. The CDR3 loop spans 15 amino acids. The CDR3 loop is CASRPAGGRADTQYF. CDR3 sequence (DNA): TGTGCCAGCAGGCCAGCGGGAGGAAGGGCAGATACGCAGTATTTT. Looking up the rest from reference TRBV2 and TRBJ2-3 gives the full variable domain: EPEVTQTPSHQVTQMGQEVILRCVPISNHLYFYWYRQILGQKVEFLVSFYNNEISEKSEIFDDQFSVERPDGSNFTLKIRSTKLEDSAMYFCASRPAGGRADTQYFGPGTRLTVL.

The sample holds many counts of this clonotype. The chain carries TRBV5-5 and TRBJ1-2; D unclear. Germline loops: CDR1 SGHKS, CDR2 YYEKEE (reference sequence). The CDR3 totals 14 residues. The ends were cut back, 6 bases at V and 5 bases at J, with 17 bases in the middle. The chain's CDR3 is CASNIALFEYGYTF. DNA of the CDR3: TGTGCCAGCAACATTGCTTTATTCGAGTATGGCTACACCTTC.

The chain's CDR3 is CASGSGAGNTIYF. CDR3 in DNA: TGTGCCAGCGGTTCAGGGGCTGGAAACACCATATATTTT. V and J are TRBV9 and TRBJ1-3; tentative D call: TRBD1 (6 bases). V lost 7 bases and J lost 2, with 10 bases in between. Germline CDR1 reads SGDLS; CDR2 reads YYNGEE. This CDR3 has 13 amino acids.

This clonotype was counted many times. This chain joins TRBV30 and TRBJ2-5, with a possible D match to TRBD2 (6 bases). The CDR3 has 15 residues. In germline, CDR1 is GTSNPN, CDR2 SVGIG (reference sequence). V lost 0 bases and J 3 bases, leaving 14 bases between the germline ends. CDR3 in amino acids: CAWSVPRGDKETQYF. CDR3 in DNA: TGTGCCTGGAGTGTACCGCGGGGCGACAAAGAGACCCAGTACTTC. The full variable domain, with the rest looked up from reference TRBV30 and TRBJ2-5, is SQTIHQWPATLVQPVGSPLSLECTVEGTSNPNLYWYRQAAGRGLQLLFYSVGIGQISSEVPQNLSASRPQDRQFILSSKKLLLSDSGFYLCAWSVPRGDKETQYFGPGTRLLVL.

This clonotype was recorded at least ten times. This sequence joins TRBV12-3 or TRBV12-4 and TRBJ1-4; perhaps TRBD1 as D (5 bases). Trimming cost V 6 bases and J 5 bases, with 10 bases left between them. The CDR3 runs 13 residues. The DNA for the CDR3 is TGTGCCAGCAGCCGGGACGGGAATGAAAAACTGTTTTTT. It codes for CASSRDGNEKLFF.

The chain has TRBV9 and TRBJ2-1; TRBD2 aligns across 9 bases. V shed 3 bases, J shed 4 bases, and the junction held 8 bases outside the gene matches. CDR3 length: 16 amino acids. Germline V lookup: CDR1 SGDLS, CDR2 YYNGEE. In DNA form, the CDR3 reads TGTGCCAGCAGCGCTCAAACTAGCGGGTCTTACAATGAGCAGTTCTTC. This gives the protein CASSAQTSGSYNEQFF.